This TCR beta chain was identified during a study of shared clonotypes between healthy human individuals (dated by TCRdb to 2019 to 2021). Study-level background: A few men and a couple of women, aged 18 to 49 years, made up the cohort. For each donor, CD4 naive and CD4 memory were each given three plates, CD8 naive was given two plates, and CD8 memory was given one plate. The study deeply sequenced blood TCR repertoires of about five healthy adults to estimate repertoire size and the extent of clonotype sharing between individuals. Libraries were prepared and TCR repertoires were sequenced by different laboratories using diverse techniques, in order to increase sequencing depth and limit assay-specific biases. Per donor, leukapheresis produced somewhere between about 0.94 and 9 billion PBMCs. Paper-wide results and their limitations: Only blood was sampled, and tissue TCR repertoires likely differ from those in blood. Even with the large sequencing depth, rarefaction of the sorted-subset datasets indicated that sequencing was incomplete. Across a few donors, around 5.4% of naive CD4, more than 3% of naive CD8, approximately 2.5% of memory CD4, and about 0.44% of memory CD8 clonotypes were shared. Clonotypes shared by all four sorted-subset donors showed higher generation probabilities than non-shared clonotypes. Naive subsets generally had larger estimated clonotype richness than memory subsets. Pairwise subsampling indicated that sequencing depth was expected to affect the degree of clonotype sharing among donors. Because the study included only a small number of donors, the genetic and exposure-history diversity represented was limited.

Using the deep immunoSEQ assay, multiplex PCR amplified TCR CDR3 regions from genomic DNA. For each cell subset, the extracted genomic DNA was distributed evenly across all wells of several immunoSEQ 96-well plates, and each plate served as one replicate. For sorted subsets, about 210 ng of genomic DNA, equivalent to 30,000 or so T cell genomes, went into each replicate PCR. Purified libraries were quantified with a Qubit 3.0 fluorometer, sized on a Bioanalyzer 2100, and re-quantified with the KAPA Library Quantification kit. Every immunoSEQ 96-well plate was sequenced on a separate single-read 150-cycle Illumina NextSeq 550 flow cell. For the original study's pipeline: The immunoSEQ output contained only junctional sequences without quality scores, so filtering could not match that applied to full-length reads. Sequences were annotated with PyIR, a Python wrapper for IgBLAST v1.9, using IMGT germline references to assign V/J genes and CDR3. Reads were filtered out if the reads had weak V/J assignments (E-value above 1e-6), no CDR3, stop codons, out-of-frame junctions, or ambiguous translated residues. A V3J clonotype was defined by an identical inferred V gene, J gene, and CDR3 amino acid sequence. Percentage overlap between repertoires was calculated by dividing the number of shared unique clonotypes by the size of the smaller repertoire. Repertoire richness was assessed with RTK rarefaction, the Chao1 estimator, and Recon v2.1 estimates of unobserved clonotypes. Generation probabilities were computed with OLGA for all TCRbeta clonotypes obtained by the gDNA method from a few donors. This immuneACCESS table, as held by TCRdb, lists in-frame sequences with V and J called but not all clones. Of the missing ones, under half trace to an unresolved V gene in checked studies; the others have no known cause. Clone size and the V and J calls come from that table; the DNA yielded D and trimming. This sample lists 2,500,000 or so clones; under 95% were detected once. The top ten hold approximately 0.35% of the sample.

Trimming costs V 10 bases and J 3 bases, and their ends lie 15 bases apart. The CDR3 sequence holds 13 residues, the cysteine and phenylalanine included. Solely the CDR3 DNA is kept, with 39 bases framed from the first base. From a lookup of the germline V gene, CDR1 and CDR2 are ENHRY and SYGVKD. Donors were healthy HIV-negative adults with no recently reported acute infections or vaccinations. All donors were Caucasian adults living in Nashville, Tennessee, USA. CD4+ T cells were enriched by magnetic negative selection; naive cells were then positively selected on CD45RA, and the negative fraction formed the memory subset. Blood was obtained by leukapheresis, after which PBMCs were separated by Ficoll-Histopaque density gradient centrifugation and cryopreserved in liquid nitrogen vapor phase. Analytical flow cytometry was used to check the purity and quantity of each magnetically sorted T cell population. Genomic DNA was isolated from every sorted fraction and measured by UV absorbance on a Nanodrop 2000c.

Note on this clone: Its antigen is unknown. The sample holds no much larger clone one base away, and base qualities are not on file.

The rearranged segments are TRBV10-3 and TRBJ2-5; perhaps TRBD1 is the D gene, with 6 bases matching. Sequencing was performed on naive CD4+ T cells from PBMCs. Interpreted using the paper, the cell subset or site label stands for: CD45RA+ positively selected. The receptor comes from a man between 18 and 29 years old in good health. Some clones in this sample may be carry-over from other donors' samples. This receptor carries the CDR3 CATHRDNKETQYF. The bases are TGTGCCACCCATCGGGACAACAAAGAGACCCAGTACTTC.